These 8 T cell receptor beta chains were all obtained from the same sample, sequenced in a study of metastatic and nonmetastatic thyroid tumors (dated by TCRdb to the early 2020s). Libraries were constructed by PCR. TCRdb lists the instrument as Illumina HiSeq 4000. TCRdb reprocessing: public reads trimmed at Q25 with fastp, clones called with MiXCR, in-frame beta chains kept. This sample comprises around 30,000 clones, about a sixth of them detected only once. The ten largest make up more than 4% of the sample. No treatment had been received by any patient before thyroid surgery. Source material: blood. These receptors were taken from a female donor with papillary thyroid cancer or a benign thyroid nodule (not recorded which). Some clones in this sample may be carry-over from other donors' samples.

This clone is labeled medium-sized. The chain couples TRBV20-1 to TRBJ2-7; D is ambiguous. The CDR3 is made up of 12 amino acids. V lost 2 bases and J lost 2, with 7 bases in between. The germline V gene has CDR1 DFQATT and CDR2 SNEGSKA (reference sequence). The CDR3, as DNA: TGCAGTGCTAGACTAGTCACCTACGAGCAGTACTTC. This gives the protein CSARLVTYEQYF.

This clone was seen ten or more times. Other nucleotide sequences from this sample produce the same CDR3. The chain carries TRBV18 and TRBJ2-7, with D perhaps given as TRBD1 or TRBD2 (5 bases each). V lost 3 bases and J lost 2, with 11 bases in between. Germline V gene sequence: CDR1 KGHSH, CDR2 LQKENI. The CDR3 covers 14 residues. The DNA for the CDR3 is TGTGCCAGCTCACCTGGGACGGAGACCTACGAGCAGTACTTC. Its protein product is CASSPGTETYEQYF. The complete variable domain, with remaining parts taken from reference TRBV18 and TRBJ2-7, reads NAGVMQNPRHLVRRRGQEARLRCSPMKGHSHVYWYRQLPEEGLKFMVYLQKENIIDESGMPKERFSAEFPKEGPSILRIQQVVRGDSAAYFCASSPGTETYEQYFGPGTRLTVT.

Many counts were recorded for this clone. The genes are TRBV19 and TRBJ2-7, with D possibly being TRBD2 (6 bases). Germline V CDR1 and CDR2: LNHDA, SQIVND (reference sequence). CDR3 length equals 14 residues. V gave up 6 bases and J gave up 2 bases, with 14 bases separating them. The CDR3 is CASSEGWTTYEQYF. DNA of the CDR3: TGTGCCAGTAGCGAGGGATGGACTACCTACGAGCAGTACTTC.

Relative to its sample, this clone is medium-sized (0.01 to 0.1%). The chain couples TRBV6-1 to TRBJ1-1, with D perhaps TRBD1 (6 bases). CDR1 is MNHNS and CDR2 is SASEGT in the germline V gene. This CDR3 spans 14 amino acids. V lost 6 bases to trimming and J lost 3 bases, with 14 bases between them. The CDR3 DNA is TGTGCCAGCAGAGAGAGAGGGGGGGACACTGAAGCTTTCTTT. Amino acids: CASRERGGDTEAFF.

There are many counts of this clone. The rearrangement joins TRBV7-9 to TRBJ1-2; D perhaps matches TRBD1 (6 bases). Germline CDR1 is SEHNR and CDR2 is FQNEAQ (reference sequence). V lost 10 bases and J 5 bases, leaving 17 bases between the germline ends. The CDR3 totals 13 residues. CDR3 protein: CATTAGGRYGYTF. The CDR3 nucleotides are TGTGCCACTACGGCCGGGGGGCGGTATGGCTACACCTTC.

In its sample, this clone was seen many times. The chain links TRBV19 to TRBJ1-2; 7 bases are a match to TRBD1. The CDR3 length is 15 residues. V dropped 8 bases and J dropped 5; count of bases not matched to a gene: 14. The V gene's germline CDR1 is LNHDA and CDR2 SQIVND (reference sequence). CDR3 in DNA: TGTGCCAGTCAAAAGGGGGCGAATCCCTCTTATGGCTACACCTTC. This gives the protein CASQKGANPSYGYTF.

At least ten counts were recorded for this clone. This sequence joins TRBV19 and TRBJ2-2, with D tentatively TRBD2 (5 bases). This CDR3 spans 14 amino acids. Per germline, CDR1 LNHDA and CDR2 SQIVND (reference sequence). V lost 2 bases, J lost 5 bases, and 9 bases lay in between. The CDR3 is CASSIFRETGELFF. CDR3 DNA sequence: TGTGCCAGTAGTATATTTCGGGAAACCGGGGAGCTGTTTTTT.

The table lists this clone with many counts. This chain links TRBV30 with TRBJ2-3, with D perhaps given as TRBD1 or TRBD2 (5 bases each). The CDR3 has 14 residues. Germline CDR1 reads GTSNPN; CDR2 reads SVGIG (reference sequence). The V gene lost 4 bases and the J gene lost 5 bases, with 16 bases spanning the gap. CDR3 sequence (DNA): TGTGCCTGGAACCCGGGACCCTCCCAAGATACGCAGTATTTT. Its translation is CAWNPGPSQDTQYF.